Listed below are T cell receptor beta chains from one sample, sequenced in a study of human T cells and chemical hapten exposure. Via MiXCR, TCRdb re-called the RACE reads, giving one row per CDR3 protein. The sample records under 200,000 distinct CDR3 sequences, roughly 14% being singletons. This material consisted of whole blood, taken in connection with sensitization to the hapten diphenylcyclopropenone (DPC). The source of these receptors is a woman aged 25 to 39 with alopecia areata. Some clones in this sample may be carry-over from other donors' samples. Each CDR3 is given with its conserved first and last residue. Fields, in order: V gene, J gene, D gene, CDR3 protein. The D gene is left open where the match is weak.

>TRBV20-1|TRBJ1-2|TRBD1
CSALPPGQGSYGYTF
>TRBV7-9|TRBJ1-4|TRBD1
CASSLGTGRHEKLFF
>TRBV6-2/TRBV6-3|TRBJ2-1|TRBD2
CASSYVVAGAEQFF
>TRBV7-2|TRBJ2-2|.
CASSLGTHTGELFF
>TRBV2|TRBJ1-5|.
CASSEQGSYQPQHF
>TRBV20-1|TRBJ2-3|TRBD1
CSARGNRGRSSTDTQYF
>TRBV28|TRBJ1-3|.
CASSLWLRQSSGNTIYF
>TRBV27|TRBJ2-1|TRBD2
CASSLILLAGGPSYNEQFF
>TRBV12-3/TRBV12-4|TRBJ2-2|.
CASSPYDGELFF
>TRBV29-1|TRBJ1-1|TRBD1
CSVEEQGRGNTEAFF
>TRBV9|TRBJ1-6|.
CASSVGGAQNSPLHF
>TRBV20-1|TRBJ1-1|.
CSASGPPGAGGGEAFF
>TRBV24-1|TRBJ2-3|.
CATSRREGRPDTQYF